The clone carrying this TCR beta chain was recorded only once. This entry is derived from a study of blood T cell repertoires in COVID-19. On the study more broadly: COVID-19 samples, acute and convalescent, were from the United States, Italy and Spain.

Participants spanned ages about 18 to 90 years and resided in 20 to 25 US areas. Original analysis: Reference gene primer amplification gave nucleated cell count estimates. The repertoire was sequenced with immunoSEQ multiplex PCR; TCRdb's copy has only in-frame clones and lacks some. D and trimming come from the DNA, and the V and J calls and clone size come from that table. Here the sample spans around 190,000 clones, about nine tenths being singletons. The CDR3 sequence is 14 residues long. V dropped 1 base and J dropped 2 bases, with 6 bases sitting between them. The germline V gene encodes CDR1 MGHRA and CDR2 YSYEKL.

V gene TRBV4-1 combines with J gene TRBJ1-5; the D gene is possibly TRBD1 (6 bases). Sample: PBMCs or T cells enriched from blood (not recorded which). The TCR was taken from a man aged 18 to 30 with acute COVID-19. In DNA, the CDR3 is TGCGCCAGCAGCCAAGGACAGGGCAATCAGCCCCAGCATTTT. Its protein is CASSQGQGNQPQHF.